The 5 T cell receptor beta chains below were found in one sample sequenced in a study of cytomegalovirus exposure and HLA in healthy donors. With 60 Vbeta and 13 Jbeta primers, the PCR was carried out. The method was immunoSEQ multiplex PCR; TCRdb's version includes in-frame clones alone and lacks a portion of them. The table shows fewer than 110,000 clones, with 55% to 85% occurring only once. Sequencing was carried out using PBMCs. These receptors were collected from a young man in good health and CMV-seronegative.

The chain combines TRBV27 with TRBJ1-5, with 7 positions matching TRBD1. The CDR3 length is 14 residues. CDR1 and CDR2 from the germline V gene are MNHEY and SMNVEV (reference sequence). V shed 3 bases and J 6 bases; nucleotides not matched to a gene: 5. The CDR3 spells CASSLTGPVQPQHF. The CDR3 coding sequence is TGTGCCAGCAGTTTGACAGGGCCCGTTCAGCCCCAGCATTTT.

This sequence joins TRBV6-5 and TRBJ1-5, with D possibly matching TRBD1 (5 bases). The V gene lost 2 bases and the J gene lost 6 bases, with 11 bases spanning the gap. CDR3 length: 14 amino acids. The germline V gene encodes CDR1 MNHEY and CDR2 SVGAGI. CDR3: CASSYGAGVQPQHF. CDR3 DNA sequence: TGTGCCAGCAGTTACGGCGCGGGGGTTCAGCCCCAGCATTTT.

In nucleotides, the CDR3 is TGTGCCAGCAGCCGGGGGGCGAACACTGAAGCTTTCTTT. Translated, it gives CASSRGANTEAFF. The rearrangement uses TRBV2 and TRBJ1-1, with a tentative D call TRBD1 (6 bases). Per germline, CDR1 SNHLY and CDR2 FYNNEI. This CDR3 is 13 amino acids long. V was clipped by 6 bases and J by 1 base, with 9 bases between them.

The chain couples TRBV7-6 to TRBJ1-1; no definite D call. V was pared by 4 bases and J by 3 bases, with 15 bases between. The CDR3 covers 15 residues. Germline lookup yields CDR1 SGHVS and CDR2 FNYEAQ. Here the CDR3 DNA reads TGTGCCAGCAGCTCCCAGCCACTCGGGGACACTGAAGCTTTCTTT. The encoded protein is CASSSQPLGDTEAFF. Full variable domain (outside the CDR3, taken from reference TRBV7-6 and TRBJ1-1): GAGVSQSPRYKVTKRGQDVALRCDPISGHVSLYWYRQALGQGPEFLTYFNYEAQQDKSGLPNDRFSAERPEGSISTLTIQRTEQRDSAMYRCASSSQPLGDTEAFFGQGTRLTVV.

The CDR3 DNA is TGCAGCTCGCTTCTAGAGGGTCAAGGGGAGACCCAGTACTTC. Protein: CSSLLEGQGETQYF. The J gene is TRBJ2-5, the V gene TRBV29-1; D is possibly TRBD2 (5 bases). V lost 8 bases to trimming and J lost 5 bases, with 21 bases between them. The V gene's germline CDR1 is SQVTM and CDR2 ANQGSEA. The CDR3 is 14 amino acids.